These 22 T cell receptor beta chains were sequenced from one sample in a study of early T cells in non-severe SARS-CoV-2 infection. In TCRdb, the 5' RACE reads were re-called with MiXCR into one record per CDR3 protein. The top ten clones hold around 3.2% of a sample with approximately 99,000 distinct CDR3 sequences, 9% to 14% of them seen once. The specimen was whole blood. The receptors come from an adult who was a healthcare worker with PCR-confirmed SARS-CoV-2 infection or an uninfected control (not recorded which).

This clonotype appeared a few times. The chain joins TRBV9 to TRBJ2-2; D uncertain. The CDR3 runs to 15 residues. Trimming cost V 6 bases and J 0 bases, with 12 bases left between them. Germline CDR1 reads SGDLS; CDR2 reads YYNGEE. CDR3 sequence: CASILQRTNTGELFF. DNA of the CDR3: TGTGCCAGCATCCTACAGCGTACGAACACCGGGGAGCTGTTTTTT.

This clonotype was recorded many times. The gene calls are TRBV5-6 and TRBJ1-1, with D hard to call. The CDR3 consists of 17 residues. Germline lookup yields CDR1 SGHDT and CDR2 YYEEEE. V was shortened by 0 bases and J by 5 bases, with 20 bases between the two germline ends. CDR3 residues: CASSLGSEGRRRTEAFF. For the CDR3, the DNA is TGTGCCAGCAGCTTGGGGTCGGAGGGTCGGAGGAGGACTGAAGCTTTCTTT.

This clonotype was seen repeatedly, ten times or more. The J gene is TRBJ1-2, the V gene TRBV18; 10 bases are a match to TRBD1. The germline CDR1 and CDR2 sequences are KGHSH and LQKENI. The CDR3 covers 14 residues. V gave up 3 bases and J gave up 4 bases; unmatched junction bases: 2. The CDR3 loop is CASSPGQGTYGYTF. The CDR3 bases are TGTGCCAGCTCACCGGGACAGGGGACCTATGGCTACACCTTC. The whole variable domain, remainder taken from reference TRBV18 and TRBJ1-2, is NAGVMQNPRHLVRRRGQEARLRCSPMKGHSHVYWYRQLPEEGLKFMVYLQKENIIDESGMPKERFSAEFPKEGPSILRIQQVVRGDSAAYFCASSPGQGTYGYTFGSGTRLTVV.

This clonotype was seen at least ten times. The V gene is TRBV11-3, the J gene TRBJ2-4; 10 bases are shared with TRBD1. The CDR3 has 15 amino acids. CDR1 SGHNT and CDR2 YENEEA come from the germline V gene. V was clipped by 5 bases and J by 7 bases; unmatched bases: 8. The CDR3 DNA reads as TGTGCCAGCAGCCCCGGACAGGGGGGACGGAACATTCAGTACTTC. As protein: CASSPGQGGRNIQYF.

In this sample, this clonotype turned up a few times. This rearrangement joins TRBV11-2 to TRBJ1-1; no clear D. V lost 3 bases, J lost 0 bases, and 5 bases lay in between. Germline V CDR1 and CDR2: SGHAT, FQNNGV. CDR3 length: 13 residues. In DNA form, the CDR3 reads TGTGCCAGCAGCTTCCGTATGAACACTGAAGCTTTCTTT. Translating it yields CASSFRMNTEAFF.

The chain has TRBV30 and TRBJ2-1; the match to TRBD1 covers 9 bases. The CDR3 length is 12 residues. CDR1 and CDR2 from the germline V gene are GTSNPN and SVGIG (reference sequence). V lost 6 bases and J lost 7; bases outside the gene matches: 4. The DNA for the CDR3 is TGTGCCTGCGGGACAGGGCAAAATGAGCAGTTCTTC. Translating it yields CACGTGQNEQFF.

The chain uses TRBV6-6 and TRBJ2-7; no firm D call. The length of the CDR3 is 12 residues. Germline CDR1 and CDR2: MNHNY and SVGAGI (reference sequence). V lost 10 bases and J lost 5, with 15 bases in between. DNA for the CDR3: TGTGCCACCCACCTCAAAGGCGACGAGCAGTACTTC. Its protein product is CATHLKGDEQYF.

This chain uses TRBV20-1 with TRBJ1-1; D remains ambiguous. V lost 8 bases to trimming and J lost 0 bases, with 13 bases between them. The CDR3 totals 13 residues. Germline CDR1 DFQATT, CDR2 SNEGSKA (reference sequence). The CDR3 spells CSCLQKLNTEAFF. The CDR3 nucleotides read TGCAGTTGTCTCCAGAAGTTGAACACTGAAGCTTTCTTT.

This chain links TRBV7-3 with TRBJ1-1; D uncertain. The V and J ends lost 5 bases and 0 bases respectively, with 10 bases between them. Germline lookup yields CDR1 SGHTA and CDR2 FQGTGA. This CDR3 comprises 14 residues. The CDR3 coding sequence is TGTGCCAGCAGCCCCCTAGGGCTGAACACTGAAGCTTTCTTT. Translation gives CASSPLGLNTEAFF. The entire variable domain, with the rest obtained from reference TRBV7-3 and TRBJ1-1, is as follows: GAGVSQTPSNKVTEKGKYVELRCDPISGHTALYWYRQSLGQGPEFLIYFQGTGAADDSGLPNDRFFAVRPEGSVSTLKIQRTERGDSAVYLCASSPLGLNTEAFFGQGTRLTVV.

This clonotype was counted ten times or more. The V call is TRBV18, the J call TRBJ2-1, with TRBD1 as a possible D gene (5 bases). The CDR3 covers 16 residues. Trimming took 0 bases from V and 4 from J, leaving 13 bases between them. Germline CDR1 is KGHSH and CDR2 is LQKENI. In DNA form, the CDR3 reads TGTGCCAGCTCACCACCTTTGCAGGGAATTTACAATGAGCAGTTCTTC. This translates into CASSPPLQGIYNEQFF.

This clonotype was counted between two and nine times. The genes are TRBV25-1 and TRBJ1-1, with D possibly being TRBD1 (6 bases). Per germline, CDR1 MGHDK and CDR2 SYGVNS. The V and J ends lost 8 bases and 7 bases respectively, with 14 bases between them. This CDR3 has 12 residues. The CDR3 reads CASETGGGEAFF. The CDR3 DNA follows: TGTGCCAGCGAAACGGGGGGCGGTGAAGCTTTCTTT.

The chain uses TRBV12-5 and TRBJ1-5, with 10 bases aligning to TRBD1. This CDR3 region has 17 residues. Germline V gives CDR1 LGHNT, CDR2 FRNRAP. Trimming at V came to 6 bases and at J to 0 bases, leaving 8 bases not matched to a gene. The CDR3 nucleotides read TGTGCTAGTGGGCAGGGACAGGGGAGTTATAGCAATCAGCCCCAGCATTTT. Protein: CASGQGQGSYSNQPQHF.

This clonotype came up many times. The rearrangement uses TRBV24-1 and TRBJ2-3; D gene uncertain. The germline V gene encodes CDR1 KGHDR and CDR2 SFDVKD. Between the trimmed V and J ends, which lost 1 base and 0 bases, there was a span of 10 bases. The CDR3 sequence is 16 residues long. CDR3 sequence (DNA): TGTGCCACCAGTGATTTCGCAGGCCAAAGCACAGATACGCAGTATTTT. This codes for CATSDFAGQSTDTQYF.

This clonotype was seen a handful of times. V and J are TRBV24-1 and TRBJ2-1, with 9 bases lining up with TRBD1. J lost 8 bases, V lost 7 bases, and 5 bases had no gene match. Per the germline V gene, CDR1 is KGHDR and CDR2 is SFDVKD. This CDR3 comprises 13 residues. The CDR3 region has the DNA TGTGCCACCAGACAGGGGGCAAGGGATGAGCAGTTCTTC. As protein: CATRQGARDEQFF.

This clonotype was detected ten times or more. V and J are TRBV20-1 and TRBJ2-1; D gene uncertain. Germline V gives CDR1 DFQATT, CDR2 SNEGSKA (reference sequence). CDR3 size: 12 residues. The ends were cut back, 3 bases at V and 6 bases at J, with 9 bases in the middle. In DNA, the CDR3 is TGCAGTGCTAGTCGGTCCCTCAATGAGCAGTTCTTC. As protein: CSASRSLNEQFF.

The table lists this clonotype with a few counts. V and J are TRBV28 and TRBJ1-1; D is ambiguous. The CDR3 is 15 amino acids. Germline lookup yields CDR1 MDHEN and CDR2 SYDVKM. Trimming removed 2 bases at V and 0 bases at J, with 10 bases between. CDR3 bases: TGTGCCAGCAGTTTAAGCGGAAACATGAACACTGAAGCTTTCTTT. Residues: CASSLSGNMNTEAFF.

This clonotype occurred a few times. The chain carries TRBV27 and TRBJ1-5; D may be TRBD1 (6 bases). CDR1 is MNHEY, CDR2 SMNVEV, per germline (reference sequence). The CDR3 runs 13 residues. V lost 4 bases, J lost 7 bases, and 11 bases lay in between. DNA for the CDR3: TGTGCCAGCAGTTGGGTGACAGGCCAGCCCCAGCATTTT. The encoded protein is CASSWVTGQPQHF.

The chain couples TRBV28 to TRBJ2-1, with D possibly being TRBD2 (6 bases). The germline V gene encodes CDR1 MDHEN and CDR2 SYDVKM. Deletions cut 10 bases from V and 5 bases from J, with 24 bases between. CDR3 length: 16 amino acids. In DNA, the CDR3 is TGTGCCACCCAGCAACAGCGGGCCGCAATGAACAATGAGCAGTTCTTC. Translated, it gives CATQQQRAAMNNEQFF.

The gene calls are TRBV7-9 and TRBJ2-7, with D possibly matching TRBD1 (6 bases). Germline CDR1 is SEHNR and CDR2 is FQNEAQ (reference sequence). This CDR3 has 14 residues. Deletions cut 2 bases from V and 2 bases from J, with 10 bases between. CDR3 protein: CASSLLGATYEQYF. The CDR3 DNA follows: TGTGCCAGCAGCTTATTGGGGGCGACCTACGAGCAGTACTTC.

The genes are TRBV6-5 and TRBJ2-1; 10 bases fit TRBD1. The ends lost 2 bases at V and 9 bases at J; junction bases unmatched: 7. The CDR3 contains 15 residues. Germline V lookup: CDR1 MNHEY, CDR2 SVGAGI. The CDR3: CASSYAGQGLREQFF. CDR3 nucleotide sequence: TGTGCCAGCAGTTACGCGGGACAGGGGCTGCGTGAGCAGTTCTTC.

The chain employs TRBV5-1 and TRBJ2-5; D unclear. The length of the CDR3 is 12 residues. Germline V gene data show CDR1 as SGHRS and CDR2 as YFSETQ. V lost 0 bases to trimming and J lost 5 bases, with 5 bases between them. CDR3 sequence (DNA): TGCGCCAGCAGCTTGGCAAGTGAGACCCAGTACTTC. Translation: CASSLASETQYF.

This rearrangement joins TRBV18 to TRBJ1-5; D is undetermined. The germline V and J ends were trimmed by 2 bases and 3 bases, with 2 bases remaining between them. CDR3 length equals 12 residues. Germline assignment: CDR1 KGHSH and CDR2 LQKENI. CDR3 sequence: CASSPNNQPQHF. CDR3 sequence (DNA): TGTGCCAGCTCACCAAACAATCAGCCCCAGCATTTT. The full variable domain, completed using reference TRBV18 and TRBJ1-5, is NAGVMQNPRHLVRRRGQEARLRCSPMKGHSHVYWYRQLPEEGLKFMVYLQKENIIDESGMPKERFSAEFPKEGPSILRIQQVVRGDSAAYFCASSPNNQPQHFGDGTRLSIL.